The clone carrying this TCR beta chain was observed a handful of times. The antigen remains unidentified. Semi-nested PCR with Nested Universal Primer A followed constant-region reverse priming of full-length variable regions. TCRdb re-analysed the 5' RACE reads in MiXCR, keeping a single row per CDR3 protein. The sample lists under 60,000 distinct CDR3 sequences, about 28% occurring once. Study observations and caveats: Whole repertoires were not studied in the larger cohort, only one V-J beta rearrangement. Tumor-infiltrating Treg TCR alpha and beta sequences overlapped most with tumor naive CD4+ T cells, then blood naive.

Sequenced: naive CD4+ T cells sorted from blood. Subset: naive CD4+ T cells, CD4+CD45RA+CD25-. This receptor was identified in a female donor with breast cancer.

This CDR3 is CASSQPTGEDTEAFF. In nucleotides, the CDR3 is TGCGCCAGCAGCCAACCTACAGGGGAGGACACTGAAGCTTTCTTT. The chain uses TRBV4-1 and TRBJ1-1, with TRBD1 identical over 7 bases. This CDR3 comprises 15 residues. After removal of 2 bases from V and 3 bases from J, the junction contained 6 bases not matched to a gene. CDR1 and CDR2 (germline): MGHRA, YSYEKL.